The subject of this entry is one TCR beta chain. MiXCR, applied by TCRdb to the reads, yields one record per CDR3 protein. The sample comprises some 450,000 distinct CDR3 sequences, about a third of which are singletons, and about an eighth rests with the top ten. The data are from a study of T cell repertoires in cytomegalovirus infection. Study background: From public TCR beta signatures came an indication of both CMV infection and matching HLA type.

V shed 0 bases and J shed 5 bases, with 7 bases lying between them. Germline V gene sequence: CDR1 SEHNR, CDR2 FQNEAQ (reference sequence). The CDR3 runs 13 residues. The source of this sequence is a human donor in good health (CMV status not recorded). Some clones in this sample may be carry-over from other donors' samples. The chain uses TRBV7-9 and TRBJ1-2; TRBD1 is a possible D gene (5 bases). Sample: PBMCs. The chain's CDR3 is CASSLAQAYGYTF. CDR3 bases: TGTGCCAGCAGCTTAGCACAGGCTTATGGCTACACCTTC. The whole variable domain, filled in from reference TRBV7-9 and TRBJ1-2, reads DTGVSQNPRHKITKRGQNVTFRCDPISEHNRLYWYRQTLGQGPEFLTYFQNEAQLEKSRLLSDRFSAERPKGSFSTLEIQRTEQGDSAMYLCASSLAQAYGYTFGSGTRLTVV.